These 17 T cell receptor beta chains share one sample of origin, sequenced in a study of CD8 T cells in ankylosing spondylitis. TCRdb independently ran MiXCR on the 5' RACE reads; one entry per CDR3 protein. The sample contains 200,000 to 250,000 distinct CDR3 sequences, roughly 24% of which appear only once. The sample was blood, either unsorted or a sorted T cell fraction (not recorded which). These TCRs come from a male donor with ankylosing spondylitis or in good health (not recorded which).

This clonotype was picked up many times. V gene TRBV9 combines with J gene TRBJ2-7; D is unclear. The CDR3 runs to 12 residues. Germline V gene data show CDR1 as SGDLS and CDR2 as YYNGEE. Trimming cost V 0 bases and J 4 bases, with 5 bases left between them. The CDR3 spells CASSVESYEQYF. In nucleotides, the CDR3 is TGTGCCAGCAGCGTAGAGTCTTACGAGCAGTACTTC.

This clonotype was found many times. J is TRBJ2-3 and V is TRBV5-1; D may be TRBD2 (6 bases). Per germline, CDR1 SGHRS and CDR2 YFSETQ. Trimming cost V 4 bases and J 4 bases, with 19 bases left between them. This CDR3 contains 16 residues. For the CDR3, the DNA is TGCGCCAGCAGCCCTCTGGCCGGGAGAGGAGCAGATACGCAGTATTTT. It translates to CASSPLAGRGADTQYF.

This clonotype was seen a handful of times. The gene calls are TRBV20-1 and TRBJ2-7; TRBD1 matches at 7 bases. The junction had 23 bases not matched to a gene; V was cut back by 6 bases and J by 3 bases. The CDR3 runs 18 residues. The germline V gene encodes CDR1 DFQATT and CDR2 SNEGSKA (reference sequence). CDR3 bases: TGCAGTGCCATTCGCTTATTAAACAGGGGATTTCGGGACTACGAGCAGTACTTC. Its protein is CSAIRLLNRGFRDYEQYF.

Points on this clonotype: A read error may account for a junction end that differs from germline. CDR3 nucleotide sequence: TGTGCCAGCAGCTCCAACTGTGGCTACACCTTC. Its translation: CASSSNCGYTF. The chain joins TRBV7-9 to TRBJ1-2; D gene ambiguous. Germline lookup yields CDR1 SEHNR and CDR2 FQNEAQ (reference sequence). CDR3 length equals 11 residues.

This chain joins TRBV21-1 and TRBJ2-7; the table names TRBD1, a call not compared with the DNA. TRBV21-1 is a documented pseudogene. This CDR3 spans 15 amino acids. In DNA, the CDR3 is TGTGCCAGCAGGATTACAGGGTCCCCAAACTACGAGCAGTACTTC. It encodes CASRITGSPNYEQYF.

This clonotype was recorded only once. The genes are TRBV4-3 and TRBJ2-1; D uncertain. Trimming shortened V by 0 bases and J by 8 bases, and 14 bases separated the two germline ends. Per germline, CDR1 LGHNA and CDR2 YSLEER. This CDR3 has 15 residues. Here the CDR3 DNA reads TGCGCCAGCAGCCAAGAAGGTCGATATCTAGATGAGCAGTTCTTC. It translates to CASSQEGRYLDEQFF.

This clonotype was found many times. The chain recombines TRBV20-1 with TRBJ1-2; D not resolved. The CDR3 is made up of 14 amino acids. Germline loops: CDR1 DFQATT, CDR2 SNEGSKA (reference sequence). V was cut by 3 bases and J by 0 bases, with 11 bases left in between. This CDR3 reads CSASQQISNYGYTF. The DNA for the CDR3 is TGCAGTGCTAGTCAGCAAATCTCTAACTATGGCTACACCTTC.

This clonotype was seen a few times. The J gene is TRBJ1-6, the V gene TRBV10-3, with TRBD1 matching 8 bases. Germline V gives CDR1 ENHRY, CDR2 SYGVKD. The J segment lost 7 bases and the V segment lost 10 bases, leaving 6 bases of the junction unmatched. The CDR3 is made up of 13 amino acids. The CDR3 region is CANRQGRNSPLHF. For the CDR3, the DNA is TGTGCCAACCGACAGGGGAGGAATTCACCCCTCCACTTT.

J is TRBJ2-3 and V is TRBV7-3; TRBD1 aligns across 8 bases. The germline V gene encodes CDR1 SGHTA and CDR2 FQGTGA. V was pared by 6 bases and J by 4 bases, with 6 bases of the junction left unmatched. The CDR3 runs to 14 residues. CDR3 in DNA: TGTGCCAGCAGTAATACAGGGGGTGCAGATACGCAGTATTTT. Its translation: CASSNTGGADTQYF.

This clonotype was counted ten times or more. The genes are TRBV12-3 or TRBV12-4 and TRBJ1-1; perhaps TRBD1 as D (5 bases). This CDR3 contains 15 residues. V was trimmed by 7 bases and J by 5 bases, leaving 20 bases between them. As DNA, the CDR3 is TGTGCCAGCACCCTATTGGGGCAGTTAAATACTGAAGCTTTCTTT. Protein sequence: CASTLLGQLNTEAFF.

The rearrangement uses TRBV12-3 or TRBV12-4 and TRBJ2-7, with D maybe TRBD2 (5 bases). Trimming cost V 8 bases and J 6 bases, with 11 bases left between them. The CDR3 contains 11 residues. The CDR3 is CASGIGGEQYF. For the CDR3, the DNA is TGTGCCAGCGGAATCGGAGGCGAGCAGTACTTC.

This clonotype was observed many times. The chain is built from TRBV7-2 and TRBJ2-2, with no clear D. From germline, CDR1 is SGHTA and CDR2 FQGNSA. The CDR3 has 14 residues. V was cut by 0 bases and J by 4 bases, with 6 bases left in between. CDR3 sequence reads: CASSLAGITGELFF. DNA for the CDR3: TGTGCCAGCAGCTTAGCCGGCATCACCGGGGAGCTGTTTTTT.

This clonotype was recorded a few times. This CDR3 is CSALNFGETQYF. CDR3 coding DNA: TGCAGTGCTCTAAACTTCGGGGAGACCCAGTACTTC. V gene TRBV20-1 combines with J gene TRBJ2-5; D is undetermined. CDR3 size: 12 residues. Germline CDR1 and CDR2: DFQATT and SNEGSKA (reference sequence). V was pared by 5 bases and J by 5 bases, with 12 bases between.

This clonotype was recorded many times. J is TRBJ1-1 and V is TRBV20-1, with 7 bases fitting TRBD1. With V trimmed by 7 bases and J by 0 bases, 5 bases remained unmatched. The CDR3 runs 13 residues. Germline V gives CDR1 DFQATT, CDR2 SNEGSKA (reference sequence). This chain's CDR3 is CSVWGQMNTEAFF. DNA for the CDR3: TGCAGTGTTTGGGGACAGATGAACACTGAAGCTTTCTTT.

The genes are TRBV20-1 and TRBJ2-7, with 8 positions matching TRBD2. This CDR3 spans 13 amino acids. Per the germline V gene, CDR1 is DFQATT and CDR2 is SNEGSKA (reference sequence). The V gene end was trimmed by 1 base and the J gene end by 7 bases; junction bases not matched to a gene: 6. CDR3 amino acids: CSARGAGVGEQYF. DNA for the CDR3: TGCAGTGCTAGAGGAGCGGGGGTGGGGGAGCAGTACTTC.

This clonotype occurred many times. J is TRBJ2-2 and V is TRBV6-1; TRBD2 agrees at 11 bases. The V segment lost 5 bases and the J segment 1 base; nucleotides outside the gene matches: 0. CDR3 length: 15 residues. Germline CDR1 reads MNHNS; CDR2 reads SASEGT. The CDR3 reads CASSLAGGNTGELFF. For the CDR3, the DNA is TGTGCCAGCAGTCTAGCGGGAGGGAACACCGGGGAGCTGTTTTTT.

The rearrangement joins TRBV15 to TRBJ2-1; D remains ambiguous. V was clipped by 6 bases and J by 9 bases, with 9 bases between them. Germline CDR1 and CDR2: LNHNV and YYDKDF (reference sequence). The CDR3 loop spans 11 amino acids. The DNA for the CDR3 is TGTGCCACCAGTCGGTCTGTTGAGCAGTTCTTC. It codes for CATSRSVEQFF.